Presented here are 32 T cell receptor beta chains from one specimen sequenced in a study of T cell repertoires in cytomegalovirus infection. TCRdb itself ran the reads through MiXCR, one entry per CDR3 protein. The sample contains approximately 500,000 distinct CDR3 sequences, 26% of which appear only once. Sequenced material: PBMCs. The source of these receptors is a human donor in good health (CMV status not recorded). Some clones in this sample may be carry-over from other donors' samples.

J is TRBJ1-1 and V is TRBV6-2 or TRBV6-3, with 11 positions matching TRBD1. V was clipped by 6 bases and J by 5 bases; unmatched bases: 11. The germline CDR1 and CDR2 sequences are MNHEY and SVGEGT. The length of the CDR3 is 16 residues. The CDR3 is CASSRHLGTGGTEAFF. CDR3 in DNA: TGTGCCAGCAGCCGACACCTGGGGACAGGGGGAACTGAAGCTTTCTTT.

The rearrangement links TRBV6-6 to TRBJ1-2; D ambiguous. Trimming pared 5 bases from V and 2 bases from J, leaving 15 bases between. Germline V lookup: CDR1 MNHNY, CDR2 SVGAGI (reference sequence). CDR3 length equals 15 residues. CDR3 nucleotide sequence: TGTGCCAGCAGTCCTCCCGGCCAAAGGAACTATGGCTACACCTTC. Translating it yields CASSPPGQRNYGYTF.

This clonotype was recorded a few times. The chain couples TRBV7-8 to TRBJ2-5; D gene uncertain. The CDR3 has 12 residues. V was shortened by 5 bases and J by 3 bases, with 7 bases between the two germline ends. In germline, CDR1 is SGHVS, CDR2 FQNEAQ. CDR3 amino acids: CASSTVKETQYF. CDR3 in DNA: TGTGCCAGCAGCACAGTCAAAGAGACCCAGTACTTC.

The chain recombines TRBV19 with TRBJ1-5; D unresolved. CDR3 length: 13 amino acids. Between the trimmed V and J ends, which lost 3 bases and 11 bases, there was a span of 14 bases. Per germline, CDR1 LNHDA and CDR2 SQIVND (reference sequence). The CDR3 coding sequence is TGTGCCAGTAGTATTCCCCAATCACCGGCCCAGCATTTT. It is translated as CASSIPQSPAQHF.

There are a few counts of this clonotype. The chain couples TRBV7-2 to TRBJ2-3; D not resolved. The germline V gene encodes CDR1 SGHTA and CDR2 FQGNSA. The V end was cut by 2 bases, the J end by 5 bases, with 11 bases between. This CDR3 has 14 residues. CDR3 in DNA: TGTGCCAGCAGCTTATCAGCATTGGTAGATACGCAGTATTTT. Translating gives CASSLSALVDTQYF.

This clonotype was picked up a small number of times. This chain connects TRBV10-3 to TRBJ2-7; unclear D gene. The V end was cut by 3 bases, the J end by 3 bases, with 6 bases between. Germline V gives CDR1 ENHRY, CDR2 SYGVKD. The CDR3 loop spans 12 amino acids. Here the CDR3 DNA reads TGTGCCATCAGTGACCTTCTCTACGAGCAGTACTTC. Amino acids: CAISDLLYEQYF.

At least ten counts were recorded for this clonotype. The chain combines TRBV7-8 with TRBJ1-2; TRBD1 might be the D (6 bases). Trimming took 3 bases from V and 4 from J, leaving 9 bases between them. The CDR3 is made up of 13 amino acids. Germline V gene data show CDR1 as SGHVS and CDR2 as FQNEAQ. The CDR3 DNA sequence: TGTGCCAGCAGCTTGGGGGGCGTCTATGGCTACACCTTC. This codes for CASSLGGVYGYTF.

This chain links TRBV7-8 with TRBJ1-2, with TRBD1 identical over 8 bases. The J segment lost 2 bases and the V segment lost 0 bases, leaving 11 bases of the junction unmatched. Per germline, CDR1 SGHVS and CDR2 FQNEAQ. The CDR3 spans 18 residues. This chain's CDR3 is CASSLAGQAGLKNYGYTF. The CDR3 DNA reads TGTGCCAGCAGCTTAGCGGGACAGGCCGGTCTCAAAAACTATGGCTACACCTTC. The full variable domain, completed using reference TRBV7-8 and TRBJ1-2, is GAGVSQSPRYKVAKRGQDVALRCDPISGHVSLFWYQQALGQGPEFLTYFQNEAQLDKSGLPSDRFFAERPEGSVSTLKIQRTQQEDSAVYLCASSLAGQAGLKNYGYTFGSGTRLTVV.

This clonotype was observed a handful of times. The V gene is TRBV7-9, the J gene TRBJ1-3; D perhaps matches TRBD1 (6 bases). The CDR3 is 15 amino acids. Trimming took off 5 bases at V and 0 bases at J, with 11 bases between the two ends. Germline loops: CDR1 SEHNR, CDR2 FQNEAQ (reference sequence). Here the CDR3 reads CASSPDRLSGNTIYF. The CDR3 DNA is TGTGCCAGCAGCCCAGACAGGCTCTCTGGAAACACCATATATTTT.

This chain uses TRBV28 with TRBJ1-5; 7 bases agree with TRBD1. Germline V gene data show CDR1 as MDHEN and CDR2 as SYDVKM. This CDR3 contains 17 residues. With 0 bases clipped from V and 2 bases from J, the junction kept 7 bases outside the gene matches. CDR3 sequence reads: CASSLWIGGGGNQPQHF. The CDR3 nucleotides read TGTGCCAGCAGTTTATGGATAGGGGGCGGCGGCAATCAGCCCCAGCATTTT.

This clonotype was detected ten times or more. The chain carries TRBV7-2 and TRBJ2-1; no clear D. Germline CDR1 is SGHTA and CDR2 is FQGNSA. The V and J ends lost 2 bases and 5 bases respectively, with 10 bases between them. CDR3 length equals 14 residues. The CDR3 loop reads CASSLFGNHNEQFF. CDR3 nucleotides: TGTGCCAGCAGCTTATTCGGTAACCACAATGAGCAGTTCTTC.

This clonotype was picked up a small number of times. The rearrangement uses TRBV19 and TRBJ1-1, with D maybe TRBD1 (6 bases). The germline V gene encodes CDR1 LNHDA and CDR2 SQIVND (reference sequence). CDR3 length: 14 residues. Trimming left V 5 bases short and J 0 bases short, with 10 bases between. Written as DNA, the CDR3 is TGTGCCAGTAGTTACAGGGCCCTGAACACTGAAGCTTTCTTT. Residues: CASSYRALNTEAFF.

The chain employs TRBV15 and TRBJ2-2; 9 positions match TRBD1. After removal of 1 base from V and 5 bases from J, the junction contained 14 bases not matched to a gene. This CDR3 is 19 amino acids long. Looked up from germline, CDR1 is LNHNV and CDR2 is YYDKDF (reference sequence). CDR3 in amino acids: CATSRGRGTGTIRTGELFF. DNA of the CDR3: TGTGCCACCAGCAGAGGTAGAGGGACAGGGACAATAAGGACCGGGGAGCTGTTTTTT.

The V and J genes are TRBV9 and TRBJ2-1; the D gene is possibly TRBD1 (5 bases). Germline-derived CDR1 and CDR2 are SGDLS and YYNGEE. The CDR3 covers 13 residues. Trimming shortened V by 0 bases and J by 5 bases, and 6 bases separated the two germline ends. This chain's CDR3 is CASSVGGDNEQFF. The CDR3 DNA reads TGTGCCAGCAGCGTAGGGGGCGACAATGAGCAGTTCTTC.

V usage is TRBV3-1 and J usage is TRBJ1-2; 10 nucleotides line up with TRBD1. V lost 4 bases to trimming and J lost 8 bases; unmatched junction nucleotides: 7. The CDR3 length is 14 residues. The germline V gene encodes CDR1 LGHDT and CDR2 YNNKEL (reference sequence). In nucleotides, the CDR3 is TGTGCCAGCAGCCTCGGGACAGGGGTTACCGGCTACACCTTC. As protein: CASSLGTGVTGYTF.

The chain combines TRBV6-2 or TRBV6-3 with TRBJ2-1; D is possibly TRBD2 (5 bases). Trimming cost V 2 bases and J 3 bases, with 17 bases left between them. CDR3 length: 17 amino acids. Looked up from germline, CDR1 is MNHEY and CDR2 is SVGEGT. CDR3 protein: CASSYGVQRSNYNEQFF. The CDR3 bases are TGTGCCAGCAGTTACGGCGTCCAGCGGAGCAACTACAATGAGCAGTTCTTC.

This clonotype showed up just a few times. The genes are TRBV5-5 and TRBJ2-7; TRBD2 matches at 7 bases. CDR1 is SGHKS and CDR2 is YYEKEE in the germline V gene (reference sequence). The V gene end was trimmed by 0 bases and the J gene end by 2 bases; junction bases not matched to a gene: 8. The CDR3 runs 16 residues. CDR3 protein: CASSLAAGRGTYEQYF. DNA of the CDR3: TGTGCCAGCAGCTTGGCCGCGGGGCGGGGGACCTACGAGCAGTACTTC.

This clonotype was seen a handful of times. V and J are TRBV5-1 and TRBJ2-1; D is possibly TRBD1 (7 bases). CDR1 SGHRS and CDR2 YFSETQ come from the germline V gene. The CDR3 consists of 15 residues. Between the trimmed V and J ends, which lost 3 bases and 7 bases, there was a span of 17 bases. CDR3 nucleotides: TGCGCCAGCAGCTCGGTAGGAGGGGGCTTGAATGAGCAGTTCTTC. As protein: CASSSVGGGLNEQFF.

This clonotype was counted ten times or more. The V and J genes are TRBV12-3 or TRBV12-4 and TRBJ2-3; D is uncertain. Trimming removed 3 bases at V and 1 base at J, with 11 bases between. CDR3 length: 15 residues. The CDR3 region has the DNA TGTGCCAGCAGTTTCGAGGAAAGGGGCACAGATACGCAGTATTTT. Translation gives CASSFEERGTDTQYF.

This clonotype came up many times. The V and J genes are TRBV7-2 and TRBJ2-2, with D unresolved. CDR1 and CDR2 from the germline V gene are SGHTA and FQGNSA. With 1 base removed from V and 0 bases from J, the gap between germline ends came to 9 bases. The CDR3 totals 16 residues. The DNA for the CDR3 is TGTGCCAGCAGCTTAGACGGTGCTGCGAACACCGGGGAGCTGTTTTTT. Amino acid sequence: CASSLDGAANTGELFF.

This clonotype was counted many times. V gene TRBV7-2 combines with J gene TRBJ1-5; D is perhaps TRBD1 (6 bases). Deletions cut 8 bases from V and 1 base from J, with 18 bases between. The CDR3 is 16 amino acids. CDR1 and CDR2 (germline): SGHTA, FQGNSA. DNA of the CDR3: TGTGCCAGCCGCGGAGGGGGGGCGAACAGCAATCAGCCCCAGCATTTT. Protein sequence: CASRGGGANSNQPQHF.

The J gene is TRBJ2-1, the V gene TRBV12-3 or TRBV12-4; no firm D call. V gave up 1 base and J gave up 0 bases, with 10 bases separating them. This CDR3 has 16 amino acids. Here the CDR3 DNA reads TGTGCCAGCAGTTTAGTCATCCCGAGCTCCTACAATGAGCAGTTCTTC. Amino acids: CASSLVIPSSYNEQFF.

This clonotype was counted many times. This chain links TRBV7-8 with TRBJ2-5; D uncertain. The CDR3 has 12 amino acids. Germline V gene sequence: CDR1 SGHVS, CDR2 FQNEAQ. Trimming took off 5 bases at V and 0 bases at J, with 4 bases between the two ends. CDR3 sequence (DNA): TGTGCCAGCAGCCGGGACCAAGAGACCCAGTACTTC. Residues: CASSRDQETQYF.

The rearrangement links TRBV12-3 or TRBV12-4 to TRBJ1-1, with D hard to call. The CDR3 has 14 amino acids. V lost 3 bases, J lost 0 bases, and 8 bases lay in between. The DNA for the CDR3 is TGTGCCAGCAGTTTGAGGAACTTGAACACTGAAGCTTTCTTT. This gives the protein CASSLRNLNTEAFF.

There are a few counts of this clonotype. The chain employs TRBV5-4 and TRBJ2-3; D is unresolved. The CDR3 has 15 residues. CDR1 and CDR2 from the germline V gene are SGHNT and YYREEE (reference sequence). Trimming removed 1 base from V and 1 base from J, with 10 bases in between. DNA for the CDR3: TGTGCCAGCAGCTTGTCCGGTAAAGGCACAGATACGCAGTATTTT. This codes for CASSLSGKGTDTQYF.

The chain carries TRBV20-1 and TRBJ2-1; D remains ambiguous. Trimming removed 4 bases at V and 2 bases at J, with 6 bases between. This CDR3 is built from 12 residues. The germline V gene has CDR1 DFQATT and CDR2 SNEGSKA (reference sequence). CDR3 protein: CSAMATYNEQFF. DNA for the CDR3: TGCAGTGCTATGGCTACCTACAATGAGCAGTTCTTC.

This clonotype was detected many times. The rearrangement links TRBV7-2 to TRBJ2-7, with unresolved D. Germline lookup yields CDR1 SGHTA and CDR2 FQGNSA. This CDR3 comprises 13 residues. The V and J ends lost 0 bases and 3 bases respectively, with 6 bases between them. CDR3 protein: CASSLARGYEQYV. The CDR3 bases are TGTGCCAGCAGCTTAGCGCGCGGCTACGAGCAGTACGTC.

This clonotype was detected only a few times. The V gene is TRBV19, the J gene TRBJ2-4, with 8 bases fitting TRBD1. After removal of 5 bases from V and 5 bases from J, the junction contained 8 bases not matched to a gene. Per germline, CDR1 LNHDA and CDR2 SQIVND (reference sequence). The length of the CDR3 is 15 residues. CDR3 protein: CASSQDRGAQNIQYF. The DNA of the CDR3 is TGTGCCAGTAGTCAAGACAGGGGTGCTCAAAACATTCAGTACTTC.

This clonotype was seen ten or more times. CDR3 region: CASSLGEYEQYF. Written as DNA, the CDR3 is TGTGCCAGCAGCTTAGGGGAGTACGAGCAGTACTTC. This chain links TRBV7-2 with TRBJ2-7; maybe TRBD2 (5 bases). In germline, CDR1 is SGHTA, CDR2 FQGNSA. The CDR3 spans 12 residues. V was pared by 1 base and J by 4 bases, with 5 bases between.

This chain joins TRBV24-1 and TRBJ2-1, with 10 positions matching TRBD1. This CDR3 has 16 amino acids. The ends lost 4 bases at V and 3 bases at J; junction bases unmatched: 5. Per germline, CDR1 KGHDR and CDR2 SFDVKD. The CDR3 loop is CATSDLGQGGYNEQFF. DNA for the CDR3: TGTGCCACCAGTGACCTCGGACAGGGGGGCTACAATGAGCAGTTCTTC.

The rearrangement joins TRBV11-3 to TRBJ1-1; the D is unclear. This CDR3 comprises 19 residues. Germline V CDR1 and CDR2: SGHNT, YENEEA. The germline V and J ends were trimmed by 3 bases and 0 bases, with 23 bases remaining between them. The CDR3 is CASSFYGIDGGGMNTEAFF. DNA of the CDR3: TGTGCCAGCAGCTTCTATGGGATCGATGGAGGTGGGATGAACACTGAAGCTTTCTTT.

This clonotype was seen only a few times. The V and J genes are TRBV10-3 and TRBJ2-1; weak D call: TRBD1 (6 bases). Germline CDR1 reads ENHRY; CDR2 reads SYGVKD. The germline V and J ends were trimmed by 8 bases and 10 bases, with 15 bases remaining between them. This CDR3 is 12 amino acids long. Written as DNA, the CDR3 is TGTGCCATCGCCAGGGAGAGGGGGGAGCAGTTCTTC. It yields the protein CAIARERGEQFF.